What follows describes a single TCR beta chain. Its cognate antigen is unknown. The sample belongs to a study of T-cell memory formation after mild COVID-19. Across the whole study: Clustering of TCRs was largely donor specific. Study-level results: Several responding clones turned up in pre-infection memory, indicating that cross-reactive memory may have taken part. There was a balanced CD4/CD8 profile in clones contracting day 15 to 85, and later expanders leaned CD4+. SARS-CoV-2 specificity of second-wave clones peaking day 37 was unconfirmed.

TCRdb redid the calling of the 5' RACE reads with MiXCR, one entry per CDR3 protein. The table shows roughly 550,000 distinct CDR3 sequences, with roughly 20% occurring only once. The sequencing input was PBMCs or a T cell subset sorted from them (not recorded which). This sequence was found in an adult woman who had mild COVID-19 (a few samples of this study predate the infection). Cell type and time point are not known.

As DNA, the CDR3 is TGTGCCAGCAGCCAAGCGCGGGGGTACTACAATGAGCAGTTCTTC. Translation: CASSQARGYYNEQFF. V and J are TRBV14 and TRBJ2-1; 7 bases fit TRBD2. The CDR3 runs 15 residues. V shed 1 base and J 3 bases; nucleotides not matched to a gene: 3. Germline assignment: CDR1 SGHDN and CDR2 FVKESK.